This TCR beta chain is drawn from a study of blood T cell repertoires in COVID-19. Study context: Sites across the United States, Italy and Spain contributed samples from acute and convalescent COVID-19.

Original handling: Estimation of nucleated cell counts was performed using reference gene primer amplification. Assay used: immunoSEQ multiplex PCR; TCRdb lists only in-frame clones, some missing. V and J calls and clone size are those listed in that table; D and trimming were worked out from the DNA. Of around 300,000 clones listed, around 89% are singletons. While infection was still active, Seattle patients were enrolled and then followed longitudinally. Germline V gene data show CDR1 as MNHEY and CDR2 as SVGEGT. V lost 1 base and J lost 10, with 8 bases in between. This CDR3 spans 12 amino acids. This receptor was identified in a woman in her twenties or thirties with COVID-19, enrolled during active disease. Sequencing input: peripheral blood. V usage is TRBV6-2 or TRBV6-3 and J usage is TRBJ2-1; tentative D call: TRBD1 (5 bases). The CDR3 DNA follows: TGTGCCAGCAGTTACTTGGGGCTAGAGCAGTTCTTC. Its protein product is CASSYLGLEQFF.